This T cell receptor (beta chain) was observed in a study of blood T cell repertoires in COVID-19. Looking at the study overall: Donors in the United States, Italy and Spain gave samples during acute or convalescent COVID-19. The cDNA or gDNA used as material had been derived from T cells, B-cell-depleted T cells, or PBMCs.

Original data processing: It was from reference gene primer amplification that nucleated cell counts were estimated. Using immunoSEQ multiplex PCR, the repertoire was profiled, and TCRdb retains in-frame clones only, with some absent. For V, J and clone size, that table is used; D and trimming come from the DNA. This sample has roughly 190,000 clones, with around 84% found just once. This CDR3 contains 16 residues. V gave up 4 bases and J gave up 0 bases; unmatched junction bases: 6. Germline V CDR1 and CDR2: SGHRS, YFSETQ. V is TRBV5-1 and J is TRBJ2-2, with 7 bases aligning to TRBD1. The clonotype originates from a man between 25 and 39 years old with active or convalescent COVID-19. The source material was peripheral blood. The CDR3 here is CASSPRQGANTGELFF. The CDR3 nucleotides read TGCGCCAGCAGCCCAAGACAGGGCGCGAACACCGGGGAGCTGTTTTTT.